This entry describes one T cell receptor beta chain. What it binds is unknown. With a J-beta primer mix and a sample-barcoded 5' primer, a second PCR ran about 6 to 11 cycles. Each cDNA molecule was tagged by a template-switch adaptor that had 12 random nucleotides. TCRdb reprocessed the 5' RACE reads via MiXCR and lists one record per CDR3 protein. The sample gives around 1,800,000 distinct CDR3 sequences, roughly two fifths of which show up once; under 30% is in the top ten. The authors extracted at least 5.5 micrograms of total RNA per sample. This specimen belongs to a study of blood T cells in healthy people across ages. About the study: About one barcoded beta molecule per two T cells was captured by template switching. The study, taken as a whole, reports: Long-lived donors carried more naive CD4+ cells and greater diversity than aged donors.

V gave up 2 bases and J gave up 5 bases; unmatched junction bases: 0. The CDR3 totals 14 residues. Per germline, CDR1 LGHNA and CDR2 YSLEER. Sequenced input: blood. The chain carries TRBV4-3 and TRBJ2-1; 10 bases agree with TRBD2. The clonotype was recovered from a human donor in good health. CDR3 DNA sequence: TGCGCCAGCAGCCAACTAGCGGGGGACAATGAGCAGTTCTTC. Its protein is CASSQLAGDNEQFF.